The TCR beta chain under discussion was sequenced for a study of blood T cell repertoires in COVID-19. Study-level background: PBMCs, B-cell-depleted T cells, or T cells were the source of the cDNA or gDNA that made up the material.

This clone has just a few counts. TCRdb's table, derived via immunoSEQ multiplex PCR, lists solely in-frame clones and lacks some. Here the sample spans about 480,000 clones, 89% being singletons. Trimming took 3 bases from V and 3 from J, leaving 12 bases between them. The CDR3 covers 15 residues. Germline lookup yields CDR1 LNHDA and CDR2 SQIVND (reference sequence). This chain links TRBV19 with TRBJ1-5, with D possibly matching TRBD1 (6 bases). Source material: peripheral blood. The source is a man in his late teens or twenties with COVID-19, enrolled during active disease. DNA for the CDR3: TGTGCCAGTAGTATTTTGGGGGCACCCAATCAGCCCCAGCATTTT. It translates to CASSILGAPNQPQHF.